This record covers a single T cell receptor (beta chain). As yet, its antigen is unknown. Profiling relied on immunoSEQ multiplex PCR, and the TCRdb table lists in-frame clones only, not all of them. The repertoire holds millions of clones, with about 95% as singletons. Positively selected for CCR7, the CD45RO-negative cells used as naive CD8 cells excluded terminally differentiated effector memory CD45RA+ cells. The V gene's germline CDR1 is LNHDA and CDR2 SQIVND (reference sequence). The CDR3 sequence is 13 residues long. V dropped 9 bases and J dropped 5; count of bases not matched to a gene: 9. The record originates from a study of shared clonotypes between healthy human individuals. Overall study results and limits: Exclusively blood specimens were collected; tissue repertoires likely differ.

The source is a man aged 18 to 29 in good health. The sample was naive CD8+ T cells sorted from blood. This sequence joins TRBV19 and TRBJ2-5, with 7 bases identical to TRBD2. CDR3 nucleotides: TGTGCCAGCCAAACGGGAGGCGGGGAGACCCAGTACTTC. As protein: CASQTGGGETQYF. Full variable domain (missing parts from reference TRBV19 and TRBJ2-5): DGGITQSPKYLFRKEGQNVTLSCEQNLNHDAMYWYRQDPGQGLRLIYYSQIVNDFQKGDIAEGYSVSREKKESFPLTVTSAQKNPTAFYLCASQTGGGETQYFGPGTRLLVL.